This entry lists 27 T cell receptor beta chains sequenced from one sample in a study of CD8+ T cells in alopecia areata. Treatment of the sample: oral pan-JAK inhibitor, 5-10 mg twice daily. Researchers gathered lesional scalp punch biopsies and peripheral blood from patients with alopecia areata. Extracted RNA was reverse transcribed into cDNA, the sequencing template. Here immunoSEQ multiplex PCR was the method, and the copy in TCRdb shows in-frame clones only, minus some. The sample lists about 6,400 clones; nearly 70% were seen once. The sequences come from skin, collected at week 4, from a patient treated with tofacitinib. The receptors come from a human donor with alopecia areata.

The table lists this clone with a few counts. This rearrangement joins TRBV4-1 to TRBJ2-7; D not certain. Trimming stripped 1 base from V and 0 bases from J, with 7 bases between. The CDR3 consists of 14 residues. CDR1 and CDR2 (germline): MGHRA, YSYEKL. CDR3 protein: CASSQGESSYEQYF. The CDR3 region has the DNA TGCGCCAGCAGCCAAGGAGAAAGCTCCTACGAGCAGTACTTC.

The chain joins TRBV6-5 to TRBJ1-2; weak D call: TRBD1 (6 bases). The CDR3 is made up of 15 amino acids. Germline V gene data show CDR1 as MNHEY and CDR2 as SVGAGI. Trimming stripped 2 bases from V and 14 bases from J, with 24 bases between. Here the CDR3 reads CASSYALGGAFLITF. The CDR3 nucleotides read TGTGCCAGCAGTTACGCTCTCGGGGGCGCCTTTCTTATTACCTTC.

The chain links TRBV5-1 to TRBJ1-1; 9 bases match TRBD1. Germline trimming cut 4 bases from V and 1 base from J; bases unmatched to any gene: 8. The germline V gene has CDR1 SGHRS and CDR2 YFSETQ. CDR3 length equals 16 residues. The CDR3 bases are TGCGCCAGCAGCACCGGACAGGGGCGATCGAACACTGAAGCTTTCTTT. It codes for CASSTGQGRSNTEAFF.

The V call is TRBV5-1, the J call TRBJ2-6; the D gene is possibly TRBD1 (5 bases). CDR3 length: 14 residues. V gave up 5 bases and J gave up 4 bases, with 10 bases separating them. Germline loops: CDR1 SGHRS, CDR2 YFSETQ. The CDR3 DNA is TGCGCCAGCAGTCTGGGGCGGGGGGCCAACGTCCTGACTTTC. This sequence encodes CASSLGRGANVLTF.

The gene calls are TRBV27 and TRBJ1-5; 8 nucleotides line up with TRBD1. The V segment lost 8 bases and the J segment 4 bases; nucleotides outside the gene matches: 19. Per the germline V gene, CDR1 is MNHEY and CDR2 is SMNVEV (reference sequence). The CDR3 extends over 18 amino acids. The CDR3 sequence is CASRPLTGTGKYNQPQHF. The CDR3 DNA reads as TGTGCCAGCCGCCCTCTTACCGGGACAGGCAAATATAATCAGCCCCAGCATTTT.

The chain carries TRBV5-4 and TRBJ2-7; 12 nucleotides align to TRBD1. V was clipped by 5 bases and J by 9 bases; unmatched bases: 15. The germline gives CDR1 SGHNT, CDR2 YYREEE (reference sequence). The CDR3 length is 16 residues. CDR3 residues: CASRRNFGTGGEGQYF. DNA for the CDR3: TGTGCCAGCAGGCGGAATTTCGGGACAGGGGGCGAGGGGCAGTACTTC.

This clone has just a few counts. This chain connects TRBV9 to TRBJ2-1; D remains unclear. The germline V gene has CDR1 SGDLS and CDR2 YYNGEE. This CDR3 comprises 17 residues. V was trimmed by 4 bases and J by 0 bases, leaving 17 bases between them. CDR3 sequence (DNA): TGTGCCAGCAGCCCACCCCGTGGGGTCAGCTCCTACAATGAGCAGTTCTTC. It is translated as CASSPPRGVSSYNEQFF.

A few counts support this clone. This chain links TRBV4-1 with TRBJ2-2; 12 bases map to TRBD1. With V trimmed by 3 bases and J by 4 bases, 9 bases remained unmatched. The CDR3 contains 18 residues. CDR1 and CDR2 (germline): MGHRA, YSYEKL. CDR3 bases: TGCGCCAGCAGCCAGGGGGGACAGGGGGCGCGAGGCACCGGGGAGCTGTTTTTT. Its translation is CASSQGGQGARGTGELFF.

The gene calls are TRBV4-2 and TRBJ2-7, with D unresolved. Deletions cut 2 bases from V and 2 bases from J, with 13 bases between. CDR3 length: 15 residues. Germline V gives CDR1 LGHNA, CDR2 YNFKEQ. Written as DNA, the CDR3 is TGTGCCAGCAGCCAACCACCGGAGCTCCCCTACGAGCAGTACTTC. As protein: CASSQPPELPYEQYF.

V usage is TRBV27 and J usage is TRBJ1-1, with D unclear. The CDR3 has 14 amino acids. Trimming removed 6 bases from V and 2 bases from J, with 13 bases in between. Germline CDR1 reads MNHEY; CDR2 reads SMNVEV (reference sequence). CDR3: CASRLQNRNTEAFF. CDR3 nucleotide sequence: TGTGCCAGCAGACTACAGAACCGTAACACTGAAGCTTTCTTT.

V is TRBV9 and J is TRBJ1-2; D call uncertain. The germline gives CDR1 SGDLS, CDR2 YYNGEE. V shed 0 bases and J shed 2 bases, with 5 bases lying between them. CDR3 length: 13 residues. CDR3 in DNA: TGTGCCAGCAGCGTAGGACTGAACTATGGCTACACCTTC. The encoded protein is CASSVGLNYGYTF.

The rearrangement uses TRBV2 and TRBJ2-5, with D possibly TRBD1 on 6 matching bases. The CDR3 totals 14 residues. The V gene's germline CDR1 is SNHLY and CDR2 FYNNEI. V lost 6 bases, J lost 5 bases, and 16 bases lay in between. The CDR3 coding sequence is TGTGCCAGCAGGGGGGCCAAAGGAAAGGAGACCCAGTACTTC. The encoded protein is CASRGAKGKETQYF. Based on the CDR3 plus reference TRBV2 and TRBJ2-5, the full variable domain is EPEVTQTPSHQVTQMGQEVILRCVPISNHLYFYWYRQILGQKVEFLVSFYNNEISEKSEIFDDQFSVERPDGSNFTLKIRSTKLEDSAMYFCASRGAKGKETQYFGPGTRLLVL.

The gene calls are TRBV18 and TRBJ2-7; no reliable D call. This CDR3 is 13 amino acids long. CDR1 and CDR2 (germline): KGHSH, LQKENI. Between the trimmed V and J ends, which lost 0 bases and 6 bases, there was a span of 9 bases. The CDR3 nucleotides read TGTGCCAGCTCACCACCGGAGACCCGCGAGCAGTACTTC. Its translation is CASSPPETREQYF.

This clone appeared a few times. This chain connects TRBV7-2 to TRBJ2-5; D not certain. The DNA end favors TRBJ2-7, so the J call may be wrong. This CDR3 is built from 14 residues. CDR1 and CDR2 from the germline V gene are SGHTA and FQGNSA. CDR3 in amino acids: CASSSWTVSYEQYF. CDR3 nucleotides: TGTGCCAGCAGCTCCTGGACGGTCTCCTACGAGCAGTACTTC.

CDR3 loop: CASSLEGSSSGNTIYF. The CDR3 DNA follows: TGCGCCAGCAGCTTGGAAGGCTCTAGCTCTGGAAACACCATATATTTT. The chain uses TRBV5-1 and TRBJ1-3; D is ambiguous. Germline V lookup: CDR1 SGHRS, CDR2 YFSETQ. V lost 0 bases and J 0 bases, leaving 10 bases between the germline ends. The CDR3 loop spans 16 amino acids.

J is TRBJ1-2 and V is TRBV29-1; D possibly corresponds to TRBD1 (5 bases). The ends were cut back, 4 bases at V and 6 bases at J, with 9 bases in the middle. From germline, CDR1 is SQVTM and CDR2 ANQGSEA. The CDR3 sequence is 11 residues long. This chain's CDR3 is CSVGRDHGYTF. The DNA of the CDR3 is TGCAGCGTTGGTCGGGACCATGGCTACACCTTC.

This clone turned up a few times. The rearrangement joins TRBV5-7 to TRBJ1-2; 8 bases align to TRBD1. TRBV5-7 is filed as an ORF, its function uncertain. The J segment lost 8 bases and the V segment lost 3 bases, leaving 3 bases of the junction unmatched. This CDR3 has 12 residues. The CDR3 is CASSWTGYGYTF. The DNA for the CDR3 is TGTGCCAGCAGCTGGACAGGGTACGGCTACACCTTC.

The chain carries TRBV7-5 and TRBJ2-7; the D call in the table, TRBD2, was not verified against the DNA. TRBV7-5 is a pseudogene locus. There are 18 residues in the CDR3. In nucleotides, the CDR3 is TGTGTCAGAAGCATCGAGGAAACTAGCGCAACCTACTCCTACGAGCAGTACTTC. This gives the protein CVRSIEETSATYSYEQYF.

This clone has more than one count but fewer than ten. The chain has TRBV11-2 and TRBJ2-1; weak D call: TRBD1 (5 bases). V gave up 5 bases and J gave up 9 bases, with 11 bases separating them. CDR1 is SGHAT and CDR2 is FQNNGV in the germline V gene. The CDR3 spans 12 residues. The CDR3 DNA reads TGTGCCAGCAGCCGATGGACATTTGAGCAGTTCTTC. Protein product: CASSRWTFEQFF.

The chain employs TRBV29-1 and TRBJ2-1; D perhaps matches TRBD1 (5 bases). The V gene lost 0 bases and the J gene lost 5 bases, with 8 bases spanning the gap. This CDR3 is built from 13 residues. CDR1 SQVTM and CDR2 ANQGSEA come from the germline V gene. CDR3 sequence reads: CSVEEGHNNEQFF. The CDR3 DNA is TGCAGCGTTGAAGAAGGACACAACAATGAGCAGTTCTTC.

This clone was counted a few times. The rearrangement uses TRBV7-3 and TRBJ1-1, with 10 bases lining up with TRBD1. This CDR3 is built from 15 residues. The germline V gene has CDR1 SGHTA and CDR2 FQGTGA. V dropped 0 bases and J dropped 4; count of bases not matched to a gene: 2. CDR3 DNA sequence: TGTGCCAGCAGCTTAACGGGACAGGGGTTCACTGAAGCTTTCTTT. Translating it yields CASSLTGQGFTEAFF.

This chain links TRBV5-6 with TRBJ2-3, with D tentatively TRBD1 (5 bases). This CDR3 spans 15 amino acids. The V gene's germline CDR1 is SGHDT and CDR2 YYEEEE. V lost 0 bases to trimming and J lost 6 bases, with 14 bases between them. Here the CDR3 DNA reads TGTGCCAGCAGCTTGGTTTCAGGGTTCCGGGATACGCAGTATTTT. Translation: CASSLVSGFRDTQYF.

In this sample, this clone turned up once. The CDR3 nucleotides read TGCGCCAGCAGCTTGTGGGGGACTAGCGGGAGGGCCATTCGCGATGAGCAGTTCTTC. It specifies CASSLWGTSGRAIRDEQFF. V gene TRBV5-1 combines with J gene TRBJ2-1, with 16 bases that match TRBD2. Unmatched junction bases numbered 12, after V lost 1 base and J lost 8 bases. The V gene's germline CDR1 is SGHRS and CDR2 YFSETQ. CDR3 size: 19 residues.

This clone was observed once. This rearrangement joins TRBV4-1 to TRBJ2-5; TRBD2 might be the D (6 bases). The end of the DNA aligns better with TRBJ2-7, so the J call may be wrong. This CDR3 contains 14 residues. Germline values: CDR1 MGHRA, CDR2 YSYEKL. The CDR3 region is CASSQQGGSYEQYF. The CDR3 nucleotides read TGCGCCAGCAGCCAACAAGGAGGGTCCTACGAGCAGTACTTC.

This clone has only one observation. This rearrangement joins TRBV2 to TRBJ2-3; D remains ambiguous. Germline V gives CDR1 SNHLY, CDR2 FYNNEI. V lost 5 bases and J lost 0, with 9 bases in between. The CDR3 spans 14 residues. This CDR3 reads CASSYDTSTDTQYF. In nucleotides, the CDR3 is TGTGCCAGCAGTTACGACACCAGCACAGATACGCAGTATTTT.

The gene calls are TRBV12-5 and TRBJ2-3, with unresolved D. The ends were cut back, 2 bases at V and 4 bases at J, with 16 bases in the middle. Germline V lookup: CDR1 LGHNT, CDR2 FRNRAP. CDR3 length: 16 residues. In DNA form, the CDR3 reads TGTGCTAGTGGTTTGCCGAGACAAGGCCGGGCAGATACGCAGTATTTT. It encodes CASGLPRQGRADTQYF.

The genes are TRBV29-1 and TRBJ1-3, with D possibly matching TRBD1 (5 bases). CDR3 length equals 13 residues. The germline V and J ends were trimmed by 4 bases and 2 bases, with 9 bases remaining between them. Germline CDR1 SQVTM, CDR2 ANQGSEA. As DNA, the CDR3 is TGCAGCGTTGTGGGGGAGCCTGGAAACACCATATATTTT. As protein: CSVVGEPGNTIYF.